Below, 26 T cell receptor beta chains from the same sample are listed, as sequenced in a study of blood T cell repertoires in COVID-19. Clones were read by immunoSEQ multiplex PCR, and TCRdb kept only the in-frame ones, dropping some. Of some 190,000 clones in the sample, approximately 80% are singletons; the top ten hold roughly 8.8%. The material sequenced was peripheral blood. These receptors came from a woman aged 45 to 65 with active or convalescent COVID-19.

This clone has only one observation. V is TRBV4-3 and J is TRBJ2-5, with 9 nucleotides matching TRBD2. Losses at the gene ends were 5 bases for V and 4 bases for J; bases not matched to a gene: 8. Germline assignment: CDR1 LGHNA and CDR2 YSLEER. CDR3 length: 15 residues. CDR3 sequence (DNA): TGCGCCAGCAGCGAAGCTAGCGGGAACGTAGAGACCCAGTACTTC. This sequence encodes CASSEASGNVETQYF.

The chain has TRBV5-6 and TRBJ2-3; 8 nucleotides match TRBD2. Germline V lookup: CDR1 SGHDT, CDR2 YYEEEE. The CDR3 covers 15 residues. V dropped 4 bases and J dropped 2; count of bases not matched to a gene: 6. The CDR3 region has the DNA TGTGCCAGCAGCCGAGCGGGGGCCAACACAGATACGCAGTATTTT. Translated, it gives CASSRAGANTDTQYF.

J is TRBJ2-1 and V is TRBV7-9; 8 nucleotides match TRBD2. The trim removed 5 bases at V and 6 bases at J, leaving 12 bases unmatched. The CDR3 is 16 residues long. Germline V gives CDR1 SEHNR, CDR2 FQNEAQ (reference sequence). CDR3 in amino acids: CASSPPAGGRINEQFF. The CDR3 region has the DNA TGTGCCAGCAGCCCCCCCGCGGGGGGACGAATCAATGAGCAGTTCTTC.

The gene calls are TRBV12-3 or TRBV12-4 and TRBJ2-3, with D possibly being TRBD1 (5 bases). V was pared by 2 bases and J by 4 bases, with 7 bases between. This CDR3 has 13 amino acids. This CDR3 reads CASSLKGPDTQYF. The CDR3 DNA reads as TGTGCCAGCAGTTTAAAGGGGCCAGATACGCAGTATTTT.

The chain has TRBV7-2 and TRBJ2-5, with 10 positions matching TRBD2. Germline lookup yields CDR1 SGHTA and CDR2 FQGNSA. V trimming: 5 bases; J trimming: 5 bases; junction bases outside the gene matches: 8. CDR3 length: 15 residues. Written as DNA, the CDR3 is TGTGCCAGCAGCGTTCAAGTAGCGGGGGGTGAGACCCAGTACTTC. Protein: CASSVQVAGGETQYF.

V gene TRBV5-5 combines with J gene TRBJ2-5, with 9 bases aligning to TRBD2. The CDR3 runs to 17 residues. The ends lost 0 bases at V and 7 bases at J; junction bases unmatched: 13. The germline gives CDR1 SGHKS, CDR2 YYEKEE (reference sequence). This chain's CDR3 is CASSLASEREAPGTQYF. The CDR3 nucleotides read TGTGCCAGCAGCTTGGCCAGTGAGCGGGAGGCGCCGGGGACCCAGTACTTC.

The genes are TRBV2 and TRBJ2-3, with 12 bases fitting TRBD2. The CDR3 loop spans 18 amino acids. Germline loops: CDR1 SNHLY, CDR2 FYNNEI. Unmatched junction bases numbered 12, after V lost 6 bases and J lost 2 bases. This CDR3 is CASSPRLAGDGVTDTQYF. The CDR3 coding sequence is TGTGCCAGCAGCCCCCGACTAGCGGGAGATGGAGTCACAGATACGCAGTATTTT.

The chain combines TRBV19 with TRBJ1-4; 9 positions match TRBD1. The junction had 11 bases not matched to a gene; V was cut back by 5 bases and J by 10 bases. CDR1 LNHDA and CDR2 SQIVND come from the germline V gene (reference sequence). This CDR3 is built from 15 residues. Here the CDR3 reads CASSVTGTGTIKLFF. CDR3 DNA: TGTGCCAGTAGTGTTACCGGGACAGGGACTATAAAACTGTTTTTT.

The chain combines TRBV5-1 with TRBJ1-1; D might be TRBD1 (5 bases). Germline CDR1 is SGHRS and CDR2 is YFSETQ. V was pared by 10 bases and J by 3 bases, with 16 bases between. The CDR3 consists of 13 residues. The DNA of the CDR3 is TGCGCCTCGTCGGATGGGGCGGACACTGAAGCTTTCTTT. Translation: CASSDGADTEAFF.

This rearrangement joins TRBV5-5 to TRBJ1-3; 9 bases align to TRBD1. V trimming: 3 bases; J trimming: 6 bases; junction bases outside the gene matches: 7. Germline loops: CDR1 SGHKS, CDR2 YYEKEE (reference sequence). This CDR3 has 15 amino acids. The CDR3 region has the DNA TGTGCCAGCAGCTGGGACAGGGAAAGAGAAAACACCATATATTTT. Its translation is CASSWDRERENTIYF. The variable domain in full, with the rest retrieved from reference TRBV5-5 and TRBJ1-3, is DAGVTQSPTHLIKTRGQQVTLRCSPISGHKSVSWYQQVLGQGPQFIFQYYEKEERGRGNFPDRFSARQFPNYSSELNVNALLLGDSALYLCASSWDRERENTIYFGEGSWLTVV.

There are a few counts of this clone. The rearrangement joins TRBV6-1 to TRBJ1-4, with TRBD1 as a possible D gene (5 bases). Trimming pared 3 bases from V and 4 bases from J, leaving 12 bases between. The CDR3 has 15 amino acids. Germline V gene sequence: CDR1 MNHNS, CDR2 SASEGT. This CDR3 reads CASSDLLDSNEKLFF. Written as DNA, the CDR3 is TGTGCCAGCAGTGACCTTCTTGACAGTAATGAAAAACTGTTTTTT.

The V call is TRBV9, the J call TRBJ2-7; TRBD1 matches at 7 bases. This CDR3 comprises 14 residues. Germline V gene data show CDR1 as SGDLS and CDR2 as YYNGEE. J was trimmed by 5 bases and V by 4 bases; bases with no gene match: 9. Written as DNA, the CDR3 is TGTGCCAGCAGCCCCCGCAGGGACAGCGACGAGCAGTACTTC. It codes for CASSPRRDSDEQYF.

This clone was seen a handful of times. V and J are TRBV7-9 and TRBJ2-1, with 9 bases matching TRBD2. This CDR3 has 15 amino acids. In germline, CDR1 is SEHNR, CDR2 FQNEAQ (reference sequence). V gave up 6 bases and J gave up 6 bases; unmatched junction bases: 9. The CDR3 loop reads CASSLIAGVFNEQFF. The CDR3 region has the DNA TGTGCCAGCAGTTTGATAGCGGGAGTTTTCAATGAGCAGTTCTTC.

This clone occurred many times. The chain combines TRBV18 with TRBJ1-5; D is uncertain. Germline V gene lookup returns CDR1 KGHSH and CDR2 LQKENI. The CDR3 length is 14 residues. With 3 bases removed from V and 1 base from J, the gap between germline ends came to 7 bases. In DNA form, the CDR3 reads TGTGCCAGCTCACCCACAAACAGCAATCAGCCCCAGCATTTT. It encodes CASSPTNSNQPQHF.

This chain connects TRBV20-1 to TRBJ2-1; D may be TRBD2 (6 bases). Trimming shortened V by 3 bases and J by 5 bases, and 14 bases separated the two germline ends. This CDR3 region has 14 residues. CDR1 and CDR2 (germline): DFQATT, SNEGSKA (reference sequence). The CDR3 loop reads CSASLSAGNNEQFF. CDR3 in DNA: TGCAGTGCTAGTTTGTCAGCGGGTAACAATGAGCAGTTCTTC.

This chain links TRBV27 with TRBJ1-6; D unclear. CDR1 is MNHEY, CDR2 SMNVEV, per germline (reference sequence). V was pared by 5 bases and J by 0 bases, with 14 bases between. The CDR3 covers 17 residues. The CDR3 reads CASSPRPESSYNSPLHF. CDR3 sequence (DNA): TGTGCCAGCAGTCCCCGTCCTGAGAGCTCCTATAATTCACCCCTCCACTTT.

The rearrangement joins TRBV6-5 to TRBJ1-3; TRBD1 might be the D (5 bases). This CDR3 has 13 amino acids. Germline V CDR1 and CDR2: MNHEY, SVGAGI. Trimming removed 6 bases from V and 4 bases from J, with 10 bases in between. CDR3 nucleotides: TGTGCCAGCAGCAAGGGGCAGGGAAACACCATATATTTT. Residues: CASSKGQGNTIYF.

CDR3 loop: CASNNVADEQFF. The CDR3 DNA reads TGTGCCAGCAACAACGTCGCCGATGAGCAGTTCTTC. The chain recombines TRBV28 with TRBJ2-1, with D unresolved. Germline CDR1 MDHEN, CDR2 SYDVKM. The CDR3 contains 12 residues. The ends were cut back, 7 bases at V and 8 bases at J, with 12 bases in the middle.

This clone was counted only a few times. The chain recombines TRBV2 with TRBJ1-6, with D perhaps TRBD1 (6 bases). This CDR3 has 16 residues. The germline V and J ends were trimmed by 5 bases and 10 bases, with 21 bases remaining between them. The V gene's germline CDR1 is SNHLY and CDR2 FYNNEI. The DNA for the CDR3 is TGTGCCAGCAGTTCCTTATCCACAGGGAATGGCTCACCCCTCCACTTT. Amino acids: CASSSLSTGNGSPLHF.

This clone was detected only once. V usage is TRBV5-1 and J usage is TRBJ1-3, with D hard to call. The germline CDR1 and CDR2 sequences are SGHRS and YFSETQ. The length of the CDR3 is 13 residues. Trimming shortened V by 0 bases and J by 8 bases, and 9 bases separated the two germline ends. In DNA, the CDR3 is TGCGCCAGCAGCTTGGCGGGGAAAGACACCATATATTTT. It is translated as CASSLAGKDTIYF.

The chain uses TRBV11-2 and TRBJ1-5; 7 nucleotides line up with TRBD1. The J segment lost 3 bases and the V segment lost 5 bases, leaving 4 bases of the junction unmatched. CDR3 length: 14 residues. Germline V gene sequence: CDR1 SGHAT, CDR2 FQNNGV. In DNA, the CDR3 is TGTGCCAGCAGCCCAGGACAGGTCAATCAGCCCCAGCATTTT. Translation gives CASSPGQVNQPQHF.

The V and J genes are TRBV2 and TRBJ2-2; 12 positions agree with TRBD2. CDR1 and CDR2 from the germline V gene are SNHLY and FYNNEI. V lost 6 bases and J lost 6; bases outside the gene matches: 11. The CDR3 has 17 residues. The DNA for the CDR3 is TGTGCCAGCAGAAGGGGGCTAGCGGGAGGGCCGGCCGGGGAGCTGTTTTTT. Its protein is CASRRGLAGGPAGELFF.

This clone was seen more than once but under ten times. V is TRBV10-3 and J is TRBJ1-1; D is unresolved. This CDR3 region has 15 residues. Germline V lookup: CDR1 ENHRY, CDR2 SYGVKD. Deletions cut 0 bases from V and 0 bases from J, with 8 bases between. For the CDR3, the DNA is TGTGCCATCAGTGAGTCGGCAGACTTGAACACTGAAGCTTTCTTT. Its translation is CAISESADLNTEAFF.

The chain is built from TRBV11-2 and TRBJ1-3; no reliable D call. This CDR3 contains 17 residues. From germline, CDR1 is SGHAT and CDR2 FQNNGV. V dropped 1 base and J dropped 2 bases, with 15 bases sitting between them. This CDR3 is CASSLGGFGETGNTIYF. The CDR3 coding sequence is TGTGCCAGCAGCTTAGGAGGGTTCGGGGAGACTGGAAACACCATATATTTT.

V and J are TRBV4-1 and TRBJ1-3; 9 bases align to TRBD1. With V trimmed by 5 bases and J by 0 bases, 8 bases remained unmatched. Germline lookup yields CDR1 MGHRA and CDR2 YSYEKL. The CDR3 loop spans 17 amino acids. DNA of the CDR3: TGCGCCAGCAGCAGGAAAACAGGGGGCGACTCTGGAAACACCATATATTTT. It codes for CASSRKTGGDSGNTIYF.

This clone was recorded a few times. This chain links TRBV6-2 or TRBV6-3 with TRBJ2-1; D remains ambiguous. Germline CDR1 and CDR2: MNHEY and SVGEGT. The CDR3 has 15 residues. Trimming took off 0 bases at V and 5 bases at J, with 11 bases between the two ends. The DNA of the CDR3 is TGTGCCAGCAGTTACTCCCGTGGAGCAAACAATGAGCAGTTCTTC. The encoded protein is CASSYSRGANNEQFF.